Here is one T cell receptor (beta chain) with its context. The antigen this receptor binds is unknown. No qualities accompany the bases; no much larger clone lies one base away. This entry belongs to a study of blood T cells in healthy people across ages (dated by TCRdb to about 2015). At the level of the whole study: In model experiments, roughly one uniquely barcoded TCR beta cDNA molecule per two T cells was captured by template switching. Age-related changes in TCR beta repertoire diversity were measured in the study by deep sequencing normalized with unique cDNA molecular identifiers. The donors were divided into four age groups: young (average around 15 years), middle-aged (over 35), aged (approximately 64) and long-lived (more than 75). For two donors (one aged 18 to 30 and one aged 80 or older), the study analyzed two additional independent replicas of 1 million unique cDNA reads from the same blood draw. General findings and caveats noted by the study authors: As age increased, observed TCR beta diversity per million T cells dropped in a roughly linear way, and a significant reduction was already evident by age 40. Since profiling was done on bulk unsorted PBMCs, naive and antigen-experienced compartments could not be conclusively compared. A strong correlation was found between observed TCR beta diversity and the percentage of naive T cells measured by flow cytometry. Total diversity estimates from one million sequenced T cells were considered lower bounds and underestimates. Because donor CMV infection status was unknown, age-related changes in expanded clonotypes were potentially confounded. The long-lived group showed more naive CD4+ T cells, fewer expanded clones and increased TCR diversity than the aged group, suggesting age selection.

The library was built by means of 5' RACE. The sequencer was an Illumina HiSeq 2500. The second PCR ran for roughly 7 to 12 cycles and used a J-beta primer mix along with a sample-barcoded 5' primer. A unique molecular identifier was introduced onto each TCR beta cDNA molecule by a template-switch 5' adaptor carrying 12 random nucleotides. At least 2.5 million CDR3-containing paired-end reads were obtained from each sample. First-strand cDNA was synthesized from all RNA with the Mint cDNA synthesis kit, primed by a TRBC-specific oligonucleotide. All cDNA was treated with uracil-DNA glycosylase and then went through a first 18-cycle PCR with the universal primers M1SS and BC2_uni_R. On the authors' methods: For normalization, 1 million high-quality reads were randomly selected from each sample, with every read carrying a distinct molecular identifier. Instead of being binned into consensus sequences, reads with shared molecular identifiers were discarded. MiTCR, with a Q25 quality threshold and the strictest error-elimination algorithm, was used for CDR3 identification, clonotype clustering and error correction. A nonparametric unseen species model with Euler transformation was used to estimate a lower bound on total TCR beta diversity. The public reads were run again by TCRdb, first through fastp at Q25 and then through MiXCR, and only productive beta chains were kept. For every CDR3 protein sequence, its rows merge into one entry that carries the most common genes and DNA. TCRdb, not the authors, supplied the V and J calls. The sample table records more than 500,000 distinct CDR3 sequences; about a quarter of these occur just once. The top ten clones comprise about 3.3% of the sample.

Trimming removed 2 bases from V and 1 base from J; the gene matches leave 8 bases unexplained. CDR1 MNHEY and CDR2 SMNVEV were looked up in the germline V gene (reference sequence). The CDR3 sequence holds 19 residues, the cysteine and phenylalanine included. The retained sequence is limited to the CDR3, 57 bases, with the frame set at the first base. The donors were roughly 40 Caucasian individuals from Russia, aged roughly 6 to 90 years, who were systemically healthy. Each donor gave 9.5 to 10 milliliters of peripheral blood, drawn into EDTA-treated Vacutainer tubes. Ficoll-Paque density-gradient centrifugation was used to isolate PBMCs, with at least 6.5 million per sample. Total RNA was extracted from PBMCs with Trizol reagent, with at least 5.5 micrograms obtained per sample. The percentages of naive CD45RAhigh/CD27high T cells were determined by flow cytometry on a PBMC aliquot from every donor.

A further study also used this sample, focusing on T cells of mothers and their children. The second study, in turn, reports: Donors were nine systemically healthy Caucasian individuals: three mothers and their six children. cDNA synthesis used all of the extracted RNA, with approximately 1.4 ug of RNA in each 15 ul reaction. In the second PCR, the M1S primer added sample barcodes and 2-4 random nucleotides. Over 8.5 million TCR beta CDR3 reads came from each mother, compared with several million reads from each child. Thymic selection similarly shapes TCR recombination output in related and unrelated pairs, with minor effect from inherited differences. Normalized repertoire overlap was always slightly but never significantly higher in related than unrelated mother-child pairs. With a sensitivity of approximately 100 clones per million clonotypes, no persistent microchimeric T cell clones were detected. Deep NGS was used in the study to compare the TCR beta repertoires of mothers and children and to look for features that separate related mother-child pairs from unrelated individuals. Mothers averaged about 40 +/- 4 years of age and children averaged roughly 10 +/- 4 years. Libraries were sequenced on Illumina HiSeq 2000 with 100+100 nt paired-end reads after adapter ligation with NEBNext reagents. To prevent cross-contamination, the mother and child libraries were prepared a month apart and were sequenced in separate runs. For each donor, somewhere between roughly 450,000 and 2,000,000 distinct TCR beta clonotypes were identified. Naive TCR beta clonotypes were estimated from low-frequency clonotypes matched to each donor's FACS-determined naive share, without sorting.

The V and J segments used are TRBV27 and TRBJ2-1; the junction holds 13 bases that match TRBD2. The sample was blood. This TCR was recovered from a boy aged 2-9 years in good health. The CDR3 is CASSLNGLAGEGSYNEQFF. The DNA sequence is as follows: TGTGCCAGCAGTTTAAACGGACTAGCGGGAGAAGGGTCCTACAATGAGCAGTTCTTC.